A selection of T cell receptor beta chains follows, all from one sample in a study of T cell repertoires in cytomegalovirus infection. TCRdb re-derived calls from the reads in MiXCR, one entry per CDR3 protein. The sample has hundreds of thousands of distinct CDR3 sequences; 10% to 12% are singletons. Sequenced material: PBMCs. The receptors derive from a human donor in good health (CMV status not recorded). Some clones in this sample may be carry-over from other donors' samples. The CDR3 runs from the conserved cysteine through the conserved F or W. A D gene is named only where the DNA matches it firmly. The size of a clone is reported for some rows only, either as once, few or many, or as a class for expanded clones.

v_call,j_call,clone_size,d_call,cdr3_aa,cdr3_nt
TRBV10-3,TRBJ2-5,-,-,CAISDLSEGETQYF,TGTGCCATCAGTGATCTTAGTGAGGGAGAGACCCAGTACTTC
TRBV15,TRBJ2-7,-,-,CATSRERVGLYEQYF,TGTGCCACCAGCAGAGAAAGGGTGGGTCTTTACGAGCAGTACTTC
TRBV12-3/TRBV12-4,TRBJ1-2,many,TRBD1,CASSATQGTATYGYTF,TGTGCCAGCAGTGCGACACAGGGGACGGCTACCTATGGCTACACCTTC
TRBV27,TRBJ1-2,-,-,CASGGAYGYTF,TGTGCCAGCGGCGGTGCCTATGGCTACACCTTC
TRBV12-3/TRBV12-4,TRBJ1-1,many,-,CASRPANTEAFF,TGTGCCAGCAGACCGGCGAACACTGAAGCTTTCTTT
TRBV7-2,TRBJ1-4,many,TRBD1,CASSIGQGGTNEKLFF,TGTGCCAGCAGCATCGGACAGGGGGGAACTAATGAAAAACTGTTTTTT
TRBV5-6,TRBJ1-6,many,-,CASSPGVLGTLNSPLHF,TGTGCCAGCAGCCCCGGAGTATTGGGGACACTTAATTCACCCCTCCACTTT
TRBV6-5,TRBJ2-6,many,-,CASSYSPVSGANVLTF,TGTGCCAGCAGTTACTCCCCGGTCTCTGGGGCCAACGTCCTGACTTTC
TRBV6-1,TRBJ2-5,many,-,CASSEWGSAQYF,TGTGCCAGCAGTGAATGGGGGAGCGCCCAGTACTTC
TRBV6-4,TRBJ1-1,-,-,CASSEPGLNTEAFF,TGTGCCAGCAGTGAACCGGGACTGAACACTGAAGCTTTCTTT
TRBV7-2,TRBJ2-7,many,TRBD1,CASSSKGGQGAREQYF,TGTGCCAGCAGTTCGAAGGGGGGACAGGGGGCGAGGGAGCAGTACTTC
TRBV14,TRBJ1-4,many,-,CASSQAGVPNEKLFF,TGTGCCAGCAGCCAAGCGGGGGTACCTAATGAAAAACTGTTTTTT
TRBV7-9,TRBJ2-3,few,TRBD2,CASSFVAGRTDTQYF,TGTGCCAGCAGCTTCGTAGCGGGTCGCACAGATACGCAGTATTTT
TRBV30,TRBJ2-7,-,-,CAWNEPPSYEQYF,TGTGCCTGGAACGAGCCGCCCTCCTACGAGCAGTACTTC
TRBV7-3,TRBJ2-1,-,TRBD2,CASSPRGGGPLNEQFF,TGTGCCAGCAGCCCCCGGGGCGGGGGGCCCCTCAATGAGCAGTTCTTC
TRBV6-2/TRBV6-3,TRBJ1-1,many,-,CASSYVSGVGDTEAFF,TGTGCCAGCAGTTACGTTTCGGGGGTAGGGGACACTGAAGCTTTCTTT
TRBV19,TRBJ2-7,many,TRBD1,CASSARTGNYEQYF,TGTGCCAGTAGTGCCAGGACAGGGAACTACGAGCAGTACTTC
TRBV29-1,TRBJ1-1,-,-,CSGGTGLVAFF,TGCAGCGGGGGGACCGGCTTGGTTGCTTTCTTT
TRBV11-2,TRBJ1-1,many,TRBD1,CASSLGTGGSNTEAFF,TGTGCCAGCAGCTTAGGGACAGGGGGCAGTAACACTGAAGCTTTCTTT
TRBV19,TRBJ2-2,many,-,CASSIKTGQNTGELFF,TGTGCCAGTAGTATAAAGACAGGACAGAACACCGGGGAGCTGTTTTTT
TRBV7-6,TRBJ2-1,many,TRBD2,CASWGTSGGPTKGNEQFF,TGTGCCAGCTGGGGGACTAGCGGGGGCCCCACTAAAGGCAATGAGCAGTTCTTC
TRBV15,TRBJ2-7,many,TRBD1,CATSTTPQGLQGYEQYF,TGTGCCACCAGCACGACCCCACAGGGGCTCCAGGGGTACGAGCAGTACTTC
TRBV2,TRBJ1-3,-,-,CASSEEMYSGNTIYF,TGTGCCAGCAGTGAGGAGATGTACTCTGGAAACACCATATATTTT
TRBV5-1,TRBJ2-3,many,-,CASSLSDITDTQYF,TGCGCCAGCAGCTTGAGTGACATCACAGATACGCAGTATTTT
TRBV7-9,TRBJ1-3,-,-,CASVRLGNTIYF,TGTGCCAGCGTCCGCTTAGGAAACACCATATATTTT
TRBV6-2/TRBV6-3,TRBJ2-7,few,-,CASSDPFSYEQYF,TGTGCCAGCAGTGACCCATTCTCCTACGAGCAGTACTTC
TRBV14,TRBJ1-1,few,-,CASSQGRSPDKNTEAFF,TGTGCCAGCAGCCAAGGACGGTCGCCAGATAAGAACACTGAAGCTTTCTTT
TRBV29-1,TRBJ1-5,-,-,CSVADSSRNQPQHF,TGCAGCGTTGCCGACTCGTCACGCAATCAGCCCCAGCATTTT
TRBV10-3,TRBJ2-3,many,-,CAISEWTEGSTDTQYF,TGTGCCATCAGTGAATGGACAGAGGGGAGCACAGATACGCAGTATTTT
TRBV6-1,TRBJ1-2,-,-,CASSYGGRAFYGYTF,TGTGCCAGCAGTTACGGGGGGCGGGCGTTCTATGGCTACACCTTC
TRBV20-1,TRBJ1-2,many,-,CSAISTREAGYTF,TGCAGTGCTATCTCGACCCGGGAGGCTGGCTACACCTTC
TRBV7-2,TRBJ1-3,many,-,CASSFQGSGNTIYF,TGTGCCAGCAGCTTCCAGGGGTCTGGAAACACCATATATTTT
TRBV20-1,TRBJ2-5,many,TRBD2,CSARLAGVETQYF,TGCAGTGCTAGACTAGCGGGGGTTGAGACCCAGTACTTC
TRBV6-1,TRBJ1-2,many,-,CASRMGGQGDYGYTF,TGTGCCAGCAGAATGGGCGGGCAGGGCGACTATGGCTACACCTTC
TRBV6-1,TRBJ1-4,many,-,CASSEALRRGPTPEKLFF,TGTGCCAGCAGTGAAGCGCTTCGAAGGGGACCCACTCCGGAAAAACTGTTTTTT
TRBV30,TRBJ1-1,few,-,CAWTAREAEAFF,TGTGCCTGGACGGCTCGGGAGGCTGAAGCTTTCTTT
TRBV5-1,TRBJ2-6,many,TRBD2,CASSLAGPSGANVLTF,TGCGCCAGCAGCCTAGCGGGGCCCTCTGGGGCCAACGTCCTGACTTTC
TRBV7-9,TRBJ1-1,many,-,CASSLDEVSGGWAFF,TGTGCCAGCAGCTTAGATGAGGTTTCGGGAGGTTGGGCTTTCTTT
TRBV6-2/TRBV6-3,TRBJ2-7,few,-,CASSYSYIVWSSYEQYF,TGTGCCAGCAGTTACTCGTACATAGTCTGGAGCTCCTACGAGCAGTACTTC
TRBV5-1,TRBJ2-7,many,-,CASSLSSIRGEQYF,TGCGCCAGCAGCTTGTCTTCCATACGGGGAGAGCAGTACTTC
TRBV9,TRBJ2-1,many,TRBD2,CASSGHSGSFGNEQFF,TGTGCCAGCAGCGGGCACAGCGGGAGTTTCGGCAATGAGCAGTTCTTC
TRBV6-2/TRBV6-3,TRBJ1-1,many,TRBD1,CASRTGGRNTEAFF,TGTGCCAGCAGGACAGGGGGGAGAAACACTGAAGCTTTCTTT
TRBV29-1,TRBJ2-7,-,TRBD1,CSVEDRGQISYEQYF,TGCAGCGTTGAAGATCGGGGACAGATATCCTACGAGCAGTACTTC
TRBV27,TRBJ1-6,few,TRBD1,CASSFGTGPSPLHF,TGTGCCAGCAGTTTCGGGACAGGGCCCTCACCCCTCCACTTT
TRBV12-3/TRBV12-4,TRBJ2-7,once,TRBD2,CASSLGTMGSYEQYF,TGTGCCAGCAGTTTGGGGACTATGGGATCCTACGAGCAGTACTTC
TRBV5-4,TRBJ2-1,many,TRBD2,CASSLRTSGSGYEQFF,TGTGCCAGCAGCCTCCGGACTAGCGGGAGTGGATATGAGCAGTTCTTC
TRBV28,TRBJ2-7,few,TRBD2,CASSFSGSDDEQYF,TGTGCCAGCAGTTTTAGCGGGAGCGACGACGAGCAGTACTTC
TRBV18,TRBJ1-4,few,-,CASSPRGGVGEKLFF,TGTGCCAGCTCACCCCGTGGAGGGGTAGGTGAAAAACTGTTTTTT
TRBV19,TRBJ1-2,many,TRBD1,CANPDRTNYGYTF,TGTGCCAACCCGGACAGGACTAACTATGGCTACACCTTC
TRBV7-2,TRBJ1-2,many,-,CANSQNSVGYTF,TGTGCCAACTCACAAAACAGCGTCGGCTACACCTTC
TRBV6-5,TRBJ2-7,few,TRBD1,CASSRTGGSPTEQYF,TGTGCCAGCAGCCGGACAGGGGGTAGTCCTACGGAGCAGTACTTC
TRBV14,TRBJ1-3,many,-,CASSHLGGGTGNTIYF,TGTGCCAGCAGCCACCTGGGAGGAGGAACTGGAAACACCATATATTTT
TRBV7-9,TRBJ1-1,many,-,CASIKGRYTEAFF,TGTGCCAGCATCAAGGGAAGGTACACTGAAGCTTTCTTT
TRBV5-1,TRBJ2-1,many,-,CASSLEPGRNEQFF,TGCGCCAGCAGCTTGGAGCCTGGGCGGAATGAGCAGTTCTTC
TRBV20-1,TRBJ2-3,-,-,CSARDEAGWTDTQYF,TGCAGTGCTAGAGATGAGGCGGGGTGGACAGATACGCAGTATTTT